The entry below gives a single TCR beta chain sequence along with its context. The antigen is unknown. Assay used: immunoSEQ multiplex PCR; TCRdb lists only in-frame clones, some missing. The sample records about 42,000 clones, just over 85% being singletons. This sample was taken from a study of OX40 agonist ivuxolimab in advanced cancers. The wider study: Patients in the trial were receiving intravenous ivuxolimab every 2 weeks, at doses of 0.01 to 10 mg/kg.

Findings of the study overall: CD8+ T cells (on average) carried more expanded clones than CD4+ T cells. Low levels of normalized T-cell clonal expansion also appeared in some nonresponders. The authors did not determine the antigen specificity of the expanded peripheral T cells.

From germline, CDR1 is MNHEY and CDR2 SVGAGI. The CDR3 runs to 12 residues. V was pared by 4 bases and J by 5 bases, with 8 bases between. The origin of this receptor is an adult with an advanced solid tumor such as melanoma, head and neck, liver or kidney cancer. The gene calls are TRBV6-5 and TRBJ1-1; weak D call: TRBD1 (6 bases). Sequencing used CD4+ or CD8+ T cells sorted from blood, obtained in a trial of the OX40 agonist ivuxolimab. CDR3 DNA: TGTGCCAGCAGTTTCGACAGGACTGAAGCTTTCTTT. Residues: CASSFDRTEAFF.